The 10 T cell receptor beta chains given below trace back to one sample, sequenced in a study of blood T cells in healthy people across ages. It was with a sample-barcoded 5' primer and a J-beta primer mix that a second PCR of about 6 to 11 cycles was run. TCRdb independently ran MiXCR on the 5' RACE reads; one entry per CDR3 protein. The repertoire has about 1,800,000 distinct CDR3 sequences, approximately 28% of them found once; the top ten carry 7.7%. The sequenced material came from blood. Receptors originate from a woman in her 30s in good health.

This clonotype was recorded many times. This chain links TRBV18 with TRBJ1-2; D is unclear. The V gene lost 6 bases and the J gene lost 2 bases, with 16 bases spanning the gap. The CDR3 is 15 amino acids. In germline, CDR1 is KGHSH, CDR2 LQKENI. CDR3 amino acids: CASSPEDGPNYGYTF. The CDR3 DNA sequence: TGTGCCAGCTCCCCAGAGGACGGACCCAACTATGGCTACACCTTC.

This clonotype appeared a few times. The J gene is TRBJ1-4, the V gene TRBV18; D call uncertain. CDR1 and CDR2 (germline): KGHSH, LQKENI. CDR3 size: 13 residues. V lost 3 bases and J 7 bases, leaving 9 bases between the germline ends. The CDR3 sequence is CASSPLKTEKLFF. In nucleotides, the CDR3 is TGTGCCAGCTCACCCCTCAAAACTGAAAAACTGTTTTTT.

This chain joins TRBV4-1 and TRBJ2-3; 8 bases match TRBD1. From germline, CDR1 is MGHRA and CDR2 YSYEKL. J lost 8 bases, V lost 0 bases, and 16 bases had no gene match. CDR3 length: 18 residues. The CDR3 DNA is TGCGCCAGCAGCCAAGAAAGGGCAGGGGGCGTCATTGGGGTTACGCAGTATTTT. This gives the protein CASSQERAGGVIGVTQYF.

A few counts support this clonotype. J is TRBJ1-2 and V is TRBV10-3, with a tentative D call TRBD1 (5 bases). The CDR3 is 13 amino acids. Germline V CDR1 and CDR2: ENHRY, SYGVKD. Trimming left V 6 bases short and J 4 bases short, with 12 bases between. Here the CDR3 reads CAIRGTEIYGYTF. CDR3 nucleotide sequence: TGTGCCATCAGGGGGACGGAGATCTATGGCTACACCTTC.

Concerning this clonotype itself: A junction end diverges from the germline sequence, so it may reflect a read error. The V call is TRBV29-1, the J call TRBJ2-7; the match to TRBD2 covers 7 bases. Germline V gene sequence: CDR1 SQVTM, CDR2 ANQGSEA. This CDR3 region has 14 residues. Here the CDR3 reads CSVVLRGSFYAQYF. In nucleotides, the CDR3 is TGCAGCGTGGTCTTGCGGGGGAGCTTCTACGCGCAGTACTTC.

This clonotype has more than one count but fewer than ten. The chain combines TRBV5-1 with TRBJ2-3; perhaps TRBD1 as D (7 bases). Trimming cost V 4 bases and J 4 bases, with 19 bases left between them. The CDR3 spans 16 residues. From germline, CDR1 is SGHRS and CDR2 YFSETQ. CDR3 nucleotides: TGCGCCAGCAGCGCGGGGACAGTGCCACCCCCAGATACGCAGTATTTT. Translated, it gives CASSAGTVPPPDTQYF.

On this clonotype itself: The junction and the germline gene differ at one end; a read error may be behind it. The J gene is TRBJ1-5, the V gene TRBV19; possible D gene TRBD1, 5 bases. The CDR3 loop spans 15 amino acids. Germline V gene sequence: CDR1 LNHDA, CDR2 SQIVND (reference sequence). CDR3 loop: CASSLDGTNNQPQHF. As DNA, the CDR3 is TGTGCCAGTAGTCTAGACGGGACCAACAATCAGCCCCAGCATTTT.

The gene calls are TRBV10-2 and TRBJ2-3, with 10 bases fitting TRBD2. Germline values: CDR1 WSHSY, CDR2 SAAADI. The CDR3 contains 14 residues. The trim removed 4 bases at V and 3 bases at J, leaving 1 base unmatched. CDR3 loop: CASSALAGTDTQYF. The CDR3 DNA reads TGCGCCAGCAGTGCACTAGCGGGAACAGATACGCAGTATTTT.

The J gene is TRBJ2-5, the V gene TRBV9; no firm D call. CDR1 is SGDLS, CDR2 YYNGEE, per germline. Trimming shortened V by 2 bases and J by 7 bases, and 12 bases separated the two germline ends. The CDR3 is 13 amino acids. This CDR3 reads CASSVDPSGTQYF. Written as DNA, the CDR3 is TGTGCCAGCAGCGTCGACCCCTCAGGGACCCAGTACTTC.

The chain carries TRBV25-1 and TRBJ2-3; possible D gene TRBD1, 5 bases. V was clipped by 7 bases and J by 1 base, with 12 bases between them. Germline V gene lookup returns CDR1 MGHDK and CDR2 SYGVNS. The CDR3 is made up of 14 amino acids. CDR3 nucleotide sequence: TGTGCCAGCACAGGGCGGTCTGGCACAGATACGCAGTATTTT. Translating it yields CASTGRSGTDTQYF.